This TCR beta chain stems from a study of T cell responses to AZD1222 COVID-19 vaccine. The study's findings and limits: Elevations in Spike-specific TCR breadth and depth followed administration of two AZD1222 doses. Spike-spanning, vaccine-associated CD4 TCRs were dominant at 160-218 and 743-854. Repertoires were obtained solely post-peak T cell response. The donors showed a predominance of white British ancestry and of females, with possible underestimation of clonal diversity.

With respect to this clone: Its antigen is currently unknown.

Using immunoSEQ multiplex PCR, the repertoire was profiled, and TCRdb retains in-frame clones only, with some absent. This table holds about 120,000 clones, 86% found once. The sequence derives from an adult who received the AZD1222 COVID-19 vaccine. Sequences were derived from peripheral blood, sampled 28 days after the second AZD1222 dose.

The CDR3 is CASSSPGGRSNTIYF. The CDR3 coding sequence is TGTGCCAGCAGTTCCCCCGGGGGAAGGAGTAACACCATATATTTT. The chain links TRBV6-5 to TRBJ1-3; D is possibly TRBD1 (5 bases). Germline V gene lookup returns CDR1 MNHEY and CDR2 SVGAGI. V was shortened by 4 bases and J by 7 bases, with 17 bases between the two germline ends. The CDR3 sequence is 15 residues long.